One and the same sample provided the 31 T cell receptor beta chains below, sequenced in a study of cytomegalovirus exposure and HLA in healthy donors. Researchers ran the PCR with 60 Vbeta and 13 Jbeta primers. Assay used: immunoSEQ multiplex PCR; TCRdb lists only in-frame clones, some missing. The table shows about 170,000 clones, with almost 85% occurring only once. The specimen was PBMCs. Every receptor here comes from a boy between 2 and 10 years old in good health and CMV-seronegative.

V usage is TRBV21-1 and J usage is TRBJ2-3; TRBD1 reflects the table's D call only, with no check against the DNA. TRBV21-1 is termed a pseudogene. This CDR3 has 15 amino acids. The CDR3 DNA follows: TGTGCCAGCAGAATGAGGACAGGGGCCACAGATACGCAGTATTTT. It is translated as CASRMRTGATDTQYF.

The chain carries TRBV2 and TRBJ1-5, with a tentative D call TRBD1 (5 bases). The V end lost 6 bases, the J end lost 3 bases, and 9 bases lay between the germline ends. CDR3 size: 13 residues. Germline V gives CDR1 SNHLY, CDR2 FYNNEI. The DNA of the CDR3 is TGTGCCAGCAGCCGGGACTTCAATCAGCCCCAGCATTTT. This codes for CASSRDFNQPQHF.

V and J are TRBV23-1 and TRBJ2-7; 14 bases line up with TRBD2. TRBV23-1 is recorded as an ORF, its role being uncertain. V lost 4 bases, J lost 3 bases, and 5 bases stayed unmatched. The CDR3 has 16 amino acids. In nucleotides, the CDR3 is TGCGCCAGCAGTCCGGGACTAGCGGGAGATTTCTACGAGCAGTACTTC. Its protein product is CASSPGLAGDFYEQYF.

The CDR3, as DNA: TGTGCCAGCAGCAGGGGAGGGGGCTACACCTTC. Protein: CASSRGGGYTF. The chain carries TRBV2 and TRBJ1-2; D possibly corresponds to TRBD1 (6 bases). In germline, CDR1 is SNHLY, CDR2 FYNNEI. This CDR3 spans 11 amino acids. Trimming removed 6 bases from V and 8 bases from J, with 10 bases in between.

The chain has TRBV30 and TRBJ2-7; possibly TRBD2 for D (6 bases). The CDR3 spans 15 residues. Trimming shortened V by 2 bases and J by 4 bases, and 18 bases separated the two germline ends. Germline CDR1 and CDR2: GTSNPN and SVGIG (reference sequence). This CDR3 is CAWSSPGATLYEQYF. CDR3 in DNA: TGTGCCTGGAGTTCACCGGGAGCTACACTATACGAGCAGTACTTC.

Of note for this clone: The junction departs from the called germline gene at one end, perhaps through a read error. The V gene is TRBV14, the J gene TRBJ2-5; D may be TRBD2 (6 bases). This CDR3 has 12 amino acids. Germline values: CDR1 SGHDN, CDR2 FVKESK. The CDR3 sequence is CASSQDETSPNF. DNA of the CDR3: TGTGCCAGCAGCCAAGACGAGACTAGTCCCAACTTC.

The chain carries TRBV5-4 and TRBJ2-1, with TRBD2 as a possible D gene (6 bases). With 3 bases removed from V and 1 base from J, the gap between germline ends came to 14 bases. CDR3 length: 16 amino acids. From germline, CDR1 is SGHNT and CDR2 YYREEE (reference sequence). CDR3 loop: CASSSGREWSYNEQFF. DNA of the CDR3: TGTGCCAGCAGCTCGGGACGGGAGTGGTCCTACAATGAGCAGTTCTTC.

This clone was recorded a few times. The chain has TRBV10-2 and TRBJ1-5, with a tentative D call TRBD1 (5 bases). The CDR3 totals 14 residues. Trimming removed 3 bases from V and 3 bases from J, with 9 bases in between. Looked up from germline, CDR1 is WSHSY and CDR2 is SAAADI. The CDR3: CASSDRQYNQPQHF. CDR3 bases: TGCGCCAGCAGTGACCGACAGTACAATCAGCCCCAGCATTTT.

The table lists this clone with a count of one. V is TRBV5-4 and J is TRBJ1-1; 7 nucleotides match TRBD1. V lost 2 bases, J lost 0 bases, and 7 bases stayed unmatched. The CDR3 contains 16 residues. CDR1 is SGHNT, CDR2 YYREEE, per germline (reference sequence). DNA for the CDR3: TGTGCCAGCAGCTTACCTAAACAGGGGATGAACACTGAAGCTTTCTTT. It encodes CASSLPKQGMNTEAFF.

This chain connects TRBV15 to TRBJ1-2, with TRBD1 matching over 10 bases. V shed 5 bases and J 5 bases; nucleotides not matched to a gene: 5. CDR1 and CDR2 from the germline V gene are LNHNV and YYDKDF (reference sequence). This CDR3 has 14 residues. CDR3 protein: CATSGGQGYYGYTF. As DNA, the CDR3 is TGTGCCACCAGCGGGGGACAGGGGTATTATGGCTACACCTTC.

This clone was observed a single time. V and J are TRBV11-2 and TRBJ1-2, with D tentatively TRBD1 (5 bases). This CDR3 is built from 13 residues. Trimming took 5 bases from V and 7 from J, leaving 14 bases between them. CDR1 SGHAT and CDR2 FQNNGV come from the germline V gene. The CDR3 region is CASSLQGHRGYTF. The CDR3 DNA reads TGTGCCAGCAGCCTCCAGGGTCATCGTGGCTACACCTTC.

The chain carries TRBV19 and TRBJ1-5; 11 bases map to TRBD1. The CDR3 is 15 amino acids. The V and J ends lost 6 bases and 2 bases, in that order; junction bases with no gene match: 3. Germline V gives CDR1 LNHDA, CDR2 SQIVND (reference sequence). The CDR3 region is CASSWTGGGNQPQHF. CDR3 nucleotides: TGTGCCAGTAGCTGGACAGGGGGCGGCAATCAGCCCCAGCATTTT.

The chain is built from TRBV6-6 and TRBJ1-3, with no clear D. CDR3 size: 15 residues. Germline V gene sequence: CDR1 MNHNY, CDR2 SVGAGI (reference sequence). V lost 0 bases and J 1 base, leaving 7 bases between the germline ends. The CDR3 region is CASSYSAASGNTIYF. CDR3 sequence (DNA): TGTGCCAGCAGTTACTCGGCGGCTTCTGGAAACACCATATATTTT.

V gene TRBV28 combines with J gene TRBJ1-2; 7 nucleotides line up with TRBD1. The CDR3 covers 12 residues. Germline V gives CDR1 MDHEN, CDR2 SYDVKM. The V and J ends lost 5 bases and 8 bases, in that order; junction bases with no gene match: 5. The DNA of the CDR3 is TGTGCCAGCAGTGGACAGGCGAGGGGCTACACCTTC. It codes for CASSGQARGYTF.

The chain combines TRBV28 with TRBJ2-7, with 8 bases lining up with TRBD1. After removal of 4 bases from V and 3 bases from J, the junction contained 11 bases not matched to a gene. The CDR3 length is 16 residues. Germline lookup yields CDR1 MDHEN and CDR2 SYDVKM. Written as DNA, the CDR3 is TGTGCCAGCAGTTGGACCGGACAGGGCGGCTACTACGAGCAGTACTTC. Protein sequence: CASSWTGQGGYYEQYF.

The J gene is TRBJ1-4, the V gene TRBV20-1; D uncertain. Germline lookup yields CDR1 DFQATT and CDR2 SNEGSKA (reference sequence). The CDR3 runs to 11 residues. The V end was cut by 5 bases, the J end by 6 bases, with 7 bases between. CDR3 loop: CSAGMDEKLFF. CDR3 bases: TGCAGTGCTGGCATGGATGAAAAACTGTTTTTT.

This sequence joins TRBV16 and TRBJ2-3; 8 bases align to TRBD2. CDR3 length equals 17 residues. The trim removed 4 bases at V and 0 bases at J, leaving 9 bases unmatched. Germline lookup yields CDR1 KGHSY and CDR2 FQNENV. The CDR3 here is CASSPPGGGRSTDTQYF. DNA of the CDR3: TGTGCCAGCAGCCCCCCCGGGGGGGGCCGAAGCACAGATACGCAGTATTTT.

V and J are TRBV15 and TRBJ2-2; 8 nucleotides align to TRBD1. This CDR3 has 16 residues. Trimming at V came to 0 bases and at J to 6 bases, leaving 6 bases not matched to a gene. CDR1 and CDR2 (germline): LNHNV, YYDKDF (reference sequence). The CDR3 region is CATSRDLHRGAGELFF. CDR3 sequence (DNA): TGTGCCACCAGCAGAGATCTCCACAGGGGGGCCGGGGAGCTGTTTTTT.

The chain recombines TRBV6-5 with TRBJ1-5, with D uncertain. In germline, CDR1 is MNHEY, CDR2 SVGAGI. With 4 bases removed from V and 4 bases from J, the gap between germline ends came to 17 bases. The CDR3 is made up of 16 amino acids. CDR3 in amino acids: CASSLSPGSPNQPQHF. As DNA, the CDR3 is TGTGCCAGCAGTTTATCCCCCGGGAGTCCAAATCAGCCCCAGCATTTT.

The V gene is TRBV5-8, the J gene TRBJ2-1; TRBD2 matches 15 bases. Germline V gene sequence: CDR1 SGHTS, CDR2 YDEGEE. The CDR3 is 18 amino acids. Unmatched junction bases numbered 14, after V lost 4 bases and J lost 9 bases. Here the CDR3 reads CASSRRTSGRAARFEQFF. The CDR3 bases are TGTGCCAGCAGCCGTCGGACTAGCGGGAGGGCCGCCCGATTTGAGCAGTTCTTC.

The J gene is TRBJ2-3, the V gene TRBV5-1; 7 positions agree with TRBD1. The CDR3 is 15 amino acids. Germline V CDR1 and CDR2: SGHRS, YFSETQ. V lost 3 bases to trimming and J lost 5 bases; unmatched junction nucleotides: 9. Written as DNA, the CDR3 is TGCGCCAGCAGCTCATCCGGGACAGAAGGAGATACGCAGTATTTT. Translating it yields CASSSSGTEGDTQYF.

The V gene is TRBV5-1, the J gene TRBJ2-5, with 8 positions matching TRBD2. This CDR3 spans 14 amino acids. V lost 5 bases and J lost 1; bases outside the gene matches: 4. Germline V gives CDR1 SGHRS, CDR2 YFSETQ. CDR3 loop: CASRLAGSQETQYF. In DNA form, the CDR3 reads TGCGCCAGCAGGCTAGCGGGTTCCCAAGAGACCCAGTACTTC.

The chain recombines TRBV14 with TRBJ2-1; 11 bases agree with TRBD2. Germline trimming cut 1 base from V and 2 bases from J; bases unmatched to any gene: 7. The CDR3 contains 18 residues. Germline V gene data show CDR1 as SGHDN and CDR2 as FVKESK. The CDR3 sequence: CASSQALAGGPPYNEQFF. The CDR3 coding sequence is TGTGCCAGCAGCCAAGCCCTAGCGGGAGGCCCTCCCTACAATGAGCAGTTCTTC.

This rearrangement joins TRBV5-6 to TRBJ2-1, with 8 bases fitting TRBD2. CDR1 is SGHDT and CDR2 is YYEEEE in the germline V gene. The CDR3 has 17 residues. The junction had 10 bases not matched to a gene; V was cut back by 0 bases and J by 5 bases. In nucleotides, the CDR3 is TGTGCCAGCAGCTTGGGGCTTTCTAGCGGGTGGGACAATGAGCAGTTCTTC. Protein product: CASSLGLSSGWDNEQFF.

This chain joins TRBV19 and TRBJ2-3; 11 bases fit TRBD2. The CDR3 is made up of 15 amino acids. Germline CDR1 is LNHDA and CDR2 is SQIVND (reference sequence). Losses at the gene ends were 6 bases for V and 0 bases for J; bases not matched to a gene: 2. The CDR3 sequence: CASSRTSGSTDTQYF. The DNA of the CDR3 is TGTGCCAGTAGCCGGACTAGCGGGAGCACAGATACGCAGTATTTT.

The chain carries TRBV6-5 and TRBJ2-5; D gene unclear. Germline V gene data show CDR1 as MNHEY and CDR2 as SVGAGI. Trimming removed 2 bases at V and 5 bases at J, with 12 bases between. The CDR3 is 14 residues long. The CDR3 loop reads CASSYKSSSETQYF. CDR3 nucleotides: TGTGCCAGCAGTTACAAGTCTAGTTCTGAGACCCAGTACTTC.

The sample holds a few counts of this clone. The rearrangement links TRBV30 to TRBJ1-2; D unresolved. Germline-derived CDR1 and CDR2 are GTSNPN and SVGIG (reference sequence). V dropped 8 bases and J dropped 4 bases, with 17 bases sitting between them. This CDR3 is built from 13 residues. CDR3 nucleotides: TGTGCCGCAGAACCCGGGGTGGGCTATGGCTACACCTTC. Protein product: CAAEPGVGYGYTF. The whole variable domain, filled in from reference TRBV30 and TRBJ1-2, reads SQTIHQWPATLVQPVGSPLSLECTVEGTSNPNLYWYRQAAGRGLQLLFYSVGIGQISSEVPQNLSASRPQDRQFILSSKKLLLSDSGFYLCAAEPGVGYGYTFGSGTRLTVV.

The gene calls are TRBV14 and TRBJ2-5; TRBD2 is a possible D gene (6 bases). V was shortened by 0 bases and J by 1 base, with 21 bases between the two germline ends. The CDR3 runs 19 residues. From germline, CDR1 is SGHDN and CDR2 FVKESK. Here the CDR3 DNA reads TGTGCCAGCAGCCAAGATCTACGAATCACTTTGGGAGGCCAAGAGACCCAGTACTTC. It encodes CASSQDLRITLGGQETQYF.

The chain recombines TRBV7-3 with TRBJ2-7, with TRBD1 matching 7 bases. There are 14 residues in the CDR3. With V trimmed by 5 bases and J by 2 bases, 6 bases remained unmatched. Germline-derived CDR1 and CDR2 are SGHTA and FQGTGA. CDR3 sequence reads: CASSTGQEPYEQYF. In DNA form, the CDR3 reads TGTGCCAGCAGCACCGGACAGGAGCCCTACGAGCAGTACTTC.

J is TRBJ1-2 and V is TRBV5-1, with D maybe TRBD1 (6 bases). Trimming shortened V by 0 bases and J by 8 bases, and 11 bases separated the two germline ends. The CDR3 length is 13 residues. The germline V gene encodes CDR1 SGHRS and CDR2 YFSETQ. CDR3 in DNA: TGCGCCAGCAGCTTGGCCGCAGGGGAAGGCTACACCTTC. It codes for CASSLAAGEGYTF.

The chain uses TRBV5-4 and TRBJ2-7; TRBD1 aligns across 7 bases. The ends lost 4 bases at V and 3 bases at J; junction bases unmatched: 1. The CDR3 extends over 12 amino acids. CDR1 is SGHNT and CDR2 is YYREEE in the germline V gene (reference sequence). CDR3 nucleotide sequence: TGTGCCAGCAGCGGGGACAGCTACGAGCAGTACTTC. Protein sequence: CASSGDSYEQYF.